The clone carrying this TCR beta chain has just a few counts. Its antigen is unknown. The data were obtained in a study of T cell repertoires in cytomegalovirus infection. The CDR3 contains 15 residues. Unmatched junction bases numbered 6, after V lost 4 bases and J lost 3 bases. Germline-derived CDR1 and CDR2 are SGHTA and FQGTGA. TCRdb reprocessed the reads with MiXCR, giving one entry per CDR3 protein. The sample comprises around 540,000 distinct CDR3 sequences, 30% to 40% of which are singletons, and about 17% rests with the top ten. The sequence was collected from a human donor in good health (CMV status not recorded). Some clones in this sample may be carry-over from other donors' samples. The chain links TRBV7-3 to TRBJ1-2; 9 positions agree with TRBD1. The sample here was cultured PBMCs, taken from culture after CMV antigen stimulation. DNA for the CDR3: TGTGCCAGCAGCTCTGGGACAGGGCCCTACTATGGCTACACCTTC. Protein product: CASSSGTGPYYGYTF.